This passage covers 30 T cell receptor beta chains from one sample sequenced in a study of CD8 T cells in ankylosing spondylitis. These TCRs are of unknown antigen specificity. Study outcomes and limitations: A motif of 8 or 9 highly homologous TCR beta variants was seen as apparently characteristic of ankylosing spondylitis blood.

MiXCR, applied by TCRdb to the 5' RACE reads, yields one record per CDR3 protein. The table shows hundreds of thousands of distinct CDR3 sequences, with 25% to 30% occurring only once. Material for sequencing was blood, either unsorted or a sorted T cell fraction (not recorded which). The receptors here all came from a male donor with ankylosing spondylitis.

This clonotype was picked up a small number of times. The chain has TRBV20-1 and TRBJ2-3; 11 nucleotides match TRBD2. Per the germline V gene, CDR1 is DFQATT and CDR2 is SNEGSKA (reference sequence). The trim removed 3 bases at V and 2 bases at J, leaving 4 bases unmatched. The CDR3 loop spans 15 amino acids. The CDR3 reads CSASSLAGATDTQYF. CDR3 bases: TGCAGTGCTAGCTCACTAGCGGGAGCCACAGATACGCAGTATTTT.

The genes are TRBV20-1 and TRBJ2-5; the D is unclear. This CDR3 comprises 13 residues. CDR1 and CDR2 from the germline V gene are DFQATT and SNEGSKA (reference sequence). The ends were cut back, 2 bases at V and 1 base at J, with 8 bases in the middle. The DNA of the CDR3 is TGCAGTGCTAGAAGGGCAGTCCAAGAGACCCAGTACTTC. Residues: CSARRAVQETQYF.

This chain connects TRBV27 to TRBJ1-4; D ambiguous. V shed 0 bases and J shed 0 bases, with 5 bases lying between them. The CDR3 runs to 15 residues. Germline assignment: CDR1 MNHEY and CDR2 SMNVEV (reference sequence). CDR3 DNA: TGTGCCAGCAGTTTATCGGCTGCAACTAATGAAAAACTGTTTTTT. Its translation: CASSLSAATNEKLFF.

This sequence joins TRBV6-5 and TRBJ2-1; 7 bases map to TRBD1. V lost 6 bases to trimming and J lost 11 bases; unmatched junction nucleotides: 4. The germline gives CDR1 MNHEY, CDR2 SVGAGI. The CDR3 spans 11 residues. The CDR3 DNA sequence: TGTGCCAGCAGACAGGGGACCAAGCAGTTCTTC. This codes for CASRQGTKQFF.

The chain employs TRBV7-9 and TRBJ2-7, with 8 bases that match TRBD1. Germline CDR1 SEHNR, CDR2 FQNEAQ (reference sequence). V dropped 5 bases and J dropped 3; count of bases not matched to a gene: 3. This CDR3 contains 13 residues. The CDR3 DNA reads TGTGCCAGCAGCATGACAGGGGTCTACGAGCAGTACTTC. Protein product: CASSMTGVYEQYF.

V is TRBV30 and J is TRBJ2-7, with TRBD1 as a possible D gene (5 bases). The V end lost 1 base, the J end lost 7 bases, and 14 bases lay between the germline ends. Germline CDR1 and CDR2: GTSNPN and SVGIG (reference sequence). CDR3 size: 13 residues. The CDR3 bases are TGTGCCTGGAGTGCTGGCAGGGTAGTTGAGCAGTACTTC. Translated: CAWSAGRVVEQYF.

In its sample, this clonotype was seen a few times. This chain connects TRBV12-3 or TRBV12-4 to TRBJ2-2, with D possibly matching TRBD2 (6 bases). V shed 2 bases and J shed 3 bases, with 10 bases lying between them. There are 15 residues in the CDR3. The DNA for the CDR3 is TGTGCCAGCAGTTTATGGCCTAGCGACACCGGGGAGCTGTTTTTT. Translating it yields CASSLWPSDTGELFF.

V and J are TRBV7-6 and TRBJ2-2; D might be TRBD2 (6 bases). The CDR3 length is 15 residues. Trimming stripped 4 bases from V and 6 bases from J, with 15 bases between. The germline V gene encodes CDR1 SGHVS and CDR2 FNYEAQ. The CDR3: CASSSTRSVSGELFF. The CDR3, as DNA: TGTGCCAGCAGCTCGACTAGATCCGTCTCCGGGGAGCTGTTTTTT.

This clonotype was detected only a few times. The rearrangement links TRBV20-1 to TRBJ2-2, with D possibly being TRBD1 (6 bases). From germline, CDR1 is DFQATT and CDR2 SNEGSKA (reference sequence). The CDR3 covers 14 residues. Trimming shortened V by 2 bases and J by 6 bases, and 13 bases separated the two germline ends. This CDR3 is CSARKGQGAGELFF. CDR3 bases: TGCAGTGCTAGAAAGGGACAAGGCGCCGGGGAGCTGTTTTTT.

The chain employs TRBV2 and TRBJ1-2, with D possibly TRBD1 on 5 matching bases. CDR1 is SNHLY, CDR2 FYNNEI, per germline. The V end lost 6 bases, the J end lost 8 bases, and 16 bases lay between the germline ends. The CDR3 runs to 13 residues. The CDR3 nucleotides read TGTGCCAGCAGCCCCGGGGACGTTGGAGGCTACACCTTC. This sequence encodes CASSPGDVGGYTF.

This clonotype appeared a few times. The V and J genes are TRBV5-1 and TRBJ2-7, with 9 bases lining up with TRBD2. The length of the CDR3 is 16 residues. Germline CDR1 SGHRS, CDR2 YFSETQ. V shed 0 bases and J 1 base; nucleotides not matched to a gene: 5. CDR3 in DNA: TGCGCCAGCAGCTTGGGCGGGAGGGAAGTATCCTACGAGCAGTACTTC. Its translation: CASSLGGREVSYEQYF.

The CDR3 here is CASSLVVGQKETQYF. DNA for the CDR3: TGCGCCAGCAGCTTGGTTGTAGGACAGAAAGAGACCCAGTACTTC. The rearrangement links TRBV5-1 to TRBJ2-5; TRBD1 might be the D (6 bases). Trimming stripped 0 bases from V and 3 bases from J, with 12 bases between. The CDR3 is 15 residues long. The germline CDR1 and CDR2 sequences are SGHRS and YFSETQ.

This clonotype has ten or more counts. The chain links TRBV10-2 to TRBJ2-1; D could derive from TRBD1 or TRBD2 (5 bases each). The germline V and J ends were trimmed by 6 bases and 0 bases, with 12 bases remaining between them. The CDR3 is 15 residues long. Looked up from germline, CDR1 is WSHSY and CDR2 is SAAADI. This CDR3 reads CASSPGTPSYNEQFF. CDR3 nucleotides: TGCGCCAGCAGCCCCGGGACCCCCTCCTACAATGAGCAGTTCTTC.

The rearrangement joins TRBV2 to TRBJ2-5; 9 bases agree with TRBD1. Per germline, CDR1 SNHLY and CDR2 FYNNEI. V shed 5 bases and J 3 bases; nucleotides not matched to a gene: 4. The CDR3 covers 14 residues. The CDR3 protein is CASSTRQGEETQYF. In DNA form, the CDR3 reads TGTGCCAGCAGTACCCGACAGGGGGAAGAGACCCAGTACTTC.

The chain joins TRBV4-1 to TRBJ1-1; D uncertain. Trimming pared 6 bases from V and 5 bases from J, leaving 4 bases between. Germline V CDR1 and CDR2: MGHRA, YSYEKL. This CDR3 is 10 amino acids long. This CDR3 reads CASRVTEAFF. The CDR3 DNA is TGCGCCAGCAGGGTGACTGAAGCTTTCTTT.

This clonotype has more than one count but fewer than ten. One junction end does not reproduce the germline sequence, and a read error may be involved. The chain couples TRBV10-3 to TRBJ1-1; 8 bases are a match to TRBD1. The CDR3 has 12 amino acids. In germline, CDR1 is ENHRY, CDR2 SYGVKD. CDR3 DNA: TGTGCCATCAGTGAGTCGGGTTTGGGACAGGAATTT. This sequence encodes CAISESGLGQEF.

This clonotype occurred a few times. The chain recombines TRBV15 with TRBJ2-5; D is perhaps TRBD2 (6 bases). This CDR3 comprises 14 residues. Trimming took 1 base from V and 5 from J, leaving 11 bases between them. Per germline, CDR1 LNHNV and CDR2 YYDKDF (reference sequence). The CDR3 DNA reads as TGTGCCACCAGCAGAGGGGGGGATCGGGAGACCCAGTACTTC. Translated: CATSRGGDRETQYF.

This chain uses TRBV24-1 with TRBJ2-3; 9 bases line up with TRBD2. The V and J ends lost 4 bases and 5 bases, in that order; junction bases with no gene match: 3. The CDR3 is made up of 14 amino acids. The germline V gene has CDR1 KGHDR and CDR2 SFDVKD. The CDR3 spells CATSDSSGKDTQYF. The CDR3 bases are TGTGCCACCAGTGACTCTAGCGGGAAAGATACGCAGTATTTT.

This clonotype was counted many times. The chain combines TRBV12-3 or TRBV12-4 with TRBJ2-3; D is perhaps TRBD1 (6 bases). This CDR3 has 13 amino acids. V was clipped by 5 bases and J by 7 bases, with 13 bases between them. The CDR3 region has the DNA TGTGCCAGCAGTATTACACAGGGTAATACGCAGTATTTT. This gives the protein CASSITQGNTQYF.

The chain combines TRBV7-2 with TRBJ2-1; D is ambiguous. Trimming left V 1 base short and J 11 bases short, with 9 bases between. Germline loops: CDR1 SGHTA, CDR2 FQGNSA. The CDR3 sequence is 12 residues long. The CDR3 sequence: CASSLGTEQQFF. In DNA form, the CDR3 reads TGTGCCAGCAGCTTAGGAACCGAACAGCAGTTCTTC.

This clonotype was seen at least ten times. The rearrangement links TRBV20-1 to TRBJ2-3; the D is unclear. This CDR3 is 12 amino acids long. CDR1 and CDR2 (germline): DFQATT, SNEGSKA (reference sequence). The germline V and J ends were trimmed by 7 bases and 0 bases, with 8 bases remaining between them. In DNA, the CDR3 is TGCAGTGTCACGGACAGCACAGATACGCAGTATTTT. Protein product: CSVTDSTDTQYF.

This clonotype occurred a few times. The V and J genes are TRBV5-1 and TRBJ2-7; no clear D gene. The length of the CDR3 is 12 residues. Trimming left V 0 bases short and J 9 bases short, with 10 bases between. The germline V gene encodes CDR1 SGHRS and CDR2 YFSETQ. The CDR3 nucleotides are TGCGCCAGCAGCTTGGTAGGAAAGGGGCAGTACTTC. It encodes CASSLVGKGQYF.

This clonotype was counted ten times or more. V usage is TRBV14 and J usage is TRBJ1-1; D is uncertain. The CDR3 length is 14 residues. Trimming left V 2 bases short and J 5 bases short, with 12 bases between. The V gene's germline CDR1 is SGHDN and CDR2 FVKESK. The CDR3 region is CASSQRSGYTEAFF. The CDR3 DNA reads TGTGCCAGCAGCCAACGGTCGGGGTATACTGAAGCTTTCTTT.

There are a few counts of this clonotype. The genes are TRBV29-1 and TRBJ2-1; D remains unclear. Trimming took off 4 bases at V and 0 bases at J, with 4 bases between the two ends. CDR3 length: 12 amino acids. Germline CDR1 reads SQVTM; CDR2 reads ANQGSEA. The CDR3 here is CSVGSSYNEQFF. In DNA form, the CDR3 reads TGCAGCGTTGGGAGCTCCTACAATGAGCAGTTCTTC.

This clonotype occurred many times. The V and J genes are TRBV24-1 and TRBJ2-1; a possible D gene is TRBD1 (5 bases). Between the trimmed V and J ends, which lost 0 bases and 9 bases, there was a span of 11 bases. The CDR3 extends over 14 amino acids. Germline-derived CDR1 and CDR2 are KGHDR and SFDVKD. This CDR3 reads CATSDLWGWGEQFF. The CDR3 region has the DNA TGTGCCACCAGTGATTTGTGGGGCTGGGGTGAGCAGTTCTTC.

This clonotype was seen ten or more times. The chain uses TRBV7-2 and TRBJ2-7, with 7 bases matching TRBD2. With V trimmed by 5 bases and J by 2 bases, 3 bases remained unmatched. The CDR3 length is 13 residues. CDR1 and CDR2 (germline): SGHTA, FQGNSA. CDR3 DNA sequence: TGTGCCAGCAGCCGCAGCGGGGCCTACGAGCAGTACGTC. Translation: CASSRSGAYEQYV.

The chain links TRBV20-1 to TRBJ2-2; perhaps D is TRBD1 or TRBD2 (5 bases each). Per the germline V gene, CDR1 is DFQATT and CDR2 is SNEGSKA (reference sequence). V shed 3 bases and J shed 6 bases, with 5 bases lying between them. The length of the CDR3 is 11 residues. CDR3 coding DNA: TGCAGTGCTAGGGGACCCGGGGAGCTGTTTTTT. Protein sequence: CSARGPGELFF.

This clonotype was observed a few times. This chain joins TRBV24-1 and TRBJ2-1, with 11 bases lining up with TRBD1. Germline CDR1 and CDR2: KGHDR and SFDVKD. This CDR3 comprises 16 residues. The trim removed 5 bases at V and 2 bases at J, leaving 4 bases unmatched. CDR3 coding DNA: TGTGCCACCAGTGGAAGGACAGGGGGCGCCTACAATGAGCAGTTCTTC. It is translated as CATSGRTGGAYNEQFF.

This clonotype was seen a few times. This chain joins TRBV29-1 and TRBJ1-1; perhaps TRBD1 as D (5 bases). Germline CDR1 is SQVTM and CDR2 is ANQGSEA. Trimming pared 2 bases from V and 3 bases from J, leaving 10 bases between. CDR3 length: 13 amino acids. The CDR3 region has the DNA TGCAGCGTTGAATACATGGGGGACACTGAAGCTTTCTTT. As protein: CSVEYMGDTEAFF.

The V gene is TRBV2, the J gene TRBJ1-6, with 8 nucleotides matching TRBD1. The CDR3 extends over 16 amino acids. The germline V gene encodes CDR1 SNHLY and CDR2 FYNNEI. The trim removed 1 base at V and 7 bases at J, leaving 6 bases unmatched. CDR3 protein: CASSEGQGALNSPLHF. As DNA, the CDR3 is TGTGCCAGCAGTGAAGGGCAGGGGGCTCTGAATTCACCCCTCCACTTT.